The present T cell receptor beta chain was sequenced within a study of PD-1 blockade in classical Hodgkin lymphoma (TCRdb year 2020). Background on the whole study: Nivolumab dosing was 3 mg/kg intravenously every 2 weeks, continuing until either disease progression or unacceptable toxicity. The study used TCR beta sequencing and CyTOF to define a peripheral blood immune signature of response to PD-1 blockade in classical Hodgkin lymphoma. Study-level results and caveats: CD4+ but not CD8+ TCR diversity rose significantly by C4D1 (p=0.0027 vs p=0.16), most apparent in complete responders (p=0.02). Diversity was lower in patients who began nivolumab less than 1 year after ASCT, so these patients were left out of later analyses to avoid confounding by immune reconstitution. The study was restricted to a single clinical trial cohort, and the causes of repertoire differences, possibly disease activity or prior therapy, were left undefined. Baseline TCR diversity was reported as lower in newly diagnosed patients than in healthy donors, and lower still in relapsed/refractory patients. Trial patients with a complete response had baseline diversity similar to that of newly diagnosed patients, while partial responders and progressors had significantly lower diversity.

The CDR3 spans 15 residues, from the cysteine through the phenylalanine. Of the read, only the CDR3 DNA is kept; its 45 bases are in frame from base 1. Cut back by 0 bases and 8 bases, the V and J ends lie 14 bases apart. In the germline V gene, CDR1 corresponds to WSHSY and CDR2 to SAAADI. Genomic DNA was isolated using the Qiagen DNeasy kit from unsorted PBMCs as well as from negatively selected CD4+ and CD8+ fractions. Using primers that anneal to V and J segments, immunoSEQ multiplex PCR amplified the TCR beta CDR3 regions. Amplification bias was minimized using a synthetic immune receptor repertoire, and residual bias was removed computationally after sequencing. In the source study's methods: Repertoire diversity was quantified as the Shannon entropy index using custom Python scripts. Unsorted, CD4+ and CD8+ repertoires were examined separately, except in combined analyses, for which CD4+ and CD8+ sequences were merged in silico. A clone counted as expanded when the clone's frequency after treatment rose at least 2-fold relative to C1D1, and clones undetected at baseline were given a pseudocount of 0.5. Clones with 0 or 1 copy at C1D1 were defined as singleton clones, while clones with 2 or more copies were defined as non-singleton clones. By matching protein sequences in sorted samples from the same patient, clones expanded in unsorted samples were annotated as CD4+, CD8+ or unknown. Diversity changes from C1D1 to C4D1 were tested in paired samples using Wilcoxon tests. Sourced from immuneACCESS, this table was stored by TCRdb with only in-frame sequences that have V and J called. A share of the clones is absent; for the studies checked, an unresolved V gene accounts for under half, and the remainder has no known explanation. D and trimming were read from the DNA, whereas the V and J calls and clone size are those reported in that table. For this sample there are tens of thousands of clones; 90% appear just once. The biggest ten clones account for roughly 3% of the sample.

The time point label, read with the paper, signifies: cycle 4 day 1 (C4D1), after five to seven weeks of nivolumab. Every trial patient had relapsed following autologous stem cell transplantation, and prior brentuximab vedotin exposure was what differed among cohorts A, B and C. The trial cohort included 50 to 70 patients with relapsed/refractory classical Hodgkin lymphoma, and each patient had a best overall response of complete response, partial response or progressive disease. In the multi-cohort phase II CheckMate 205 trial, trial patients received single-agent nivolumab. An independent review committee assessed best overall response by applying the 2007 International Working Group response criteria. Trial PBMCs were collected immediately before nivolumab initiation (C1D1) and during therapy at cycle 2 day 1 and cycle 4 day 1. Peripheral blood was collected in 8 mL Vacutainer Cell Preparation Tubes, from which PBMCs were isolated by centrifugation and then cryopreserved.

Concerning this clone: The clone's antigen remains unknown. Base qualities are not provided; no much larger clone lies one nucleotide away.

The chain is made from TRBV10-2 and TRBJ2-4, with the D gene not clear enough to name. The starting material was peripheral blood mononuclear cells (PBMCs), obtained before the fourth cycle of nivolumab. The clonotype comes from a human donor with classical Hodgkin lymphoma. The CDR3 region: CASSESGISRDIQYF. Read as DNA, the sequence is TGCGCCAGCAGTGAGTCGGGCATCAGCCGGGACATTCAGTACTTC.